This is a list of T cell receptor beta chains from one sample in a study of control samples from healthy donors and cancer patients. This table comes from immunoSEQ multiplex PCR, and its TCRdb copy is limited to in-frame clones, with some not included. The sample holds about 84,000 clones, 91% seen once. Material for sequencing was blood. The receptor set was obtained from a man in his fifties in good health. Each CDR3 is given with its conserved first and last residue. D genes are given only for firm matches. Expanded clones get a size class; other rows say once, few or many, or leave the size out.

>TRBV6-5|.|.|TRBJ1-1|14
CASFGELGNTEAFF
TGTGCCAGCTTCGGTGAGCTCGGTAACACTGAAGCTTTCTTT
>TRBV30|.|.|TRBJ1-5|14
CAWSSQVGGQPQHF
TGTGCCTGGAGTTCACAGGTGGGAGGTCAGCCCCAGCATTTT
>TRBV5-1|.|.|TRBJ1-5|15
CASSPDGYSNQPQHF
TGCGCCAGCAGCCCGGATGGATATAGCAATCAGCCCCAGCATTTT
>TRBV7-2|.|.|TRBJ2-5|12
CASSPVWETQYF
TGTGCCAGCAGCCCGGTGTGGGAGACCCAGTACTTC
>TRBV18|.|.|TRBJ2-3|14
CASSPTQTADTQYF
TGTGCCAGCTCACCAACTCAGACAGCAGATACGCAGTATTTT
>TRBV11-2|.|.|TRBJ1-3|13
CASSLDTGNTIYF
TGTGCCAGCAGCTTAGATACGGGAAACACCATATATTTT
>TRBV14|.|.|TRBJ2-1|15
CASSRPGPNYNEQFF
TGTGCCAGCAGCCGACCCGGTCCGAATTACAATGAGCAGTTCTTC
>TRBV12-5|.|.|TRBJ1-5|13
CASGPDRDQPQHF
TGTGCTAGTGGACCAGACAGAGATCAGCCCCAGCATTTT
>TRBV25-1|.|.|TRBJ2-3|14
CASSETISTDTQYF
TGTGCCAGCAGTGAAACTATTAGCACAGATACGCAGTATTTT
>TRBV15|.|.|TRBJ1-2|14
CATSNPTDGVGYTF
TGTGCCACCAGCAACCCGACGGACGGCGTTGGCTACACCTTC
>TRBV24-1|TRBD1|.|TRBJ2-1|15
CATSERDRSLGEQFF
TGTGCCACCAGTGAACGGGACAGAAGTCTGGGGGAGCAGTTCTTC
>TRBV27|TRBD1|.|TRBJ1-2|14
CASSWGTGLYGYTF
TGTGCCAGCAGTTGGGGGACAGGATTATATGGCTACACCTTC
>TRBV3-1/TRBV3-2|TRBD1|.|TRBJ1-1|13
CASSNRGRTEAFF
TGTGCCAGCAGTAACAGGGGGCGGACTGAAGCTTTCTTT
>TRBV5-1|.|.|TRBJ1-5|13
CASSLDGPGPQHF
TGCGCCAGCAGCTTAGACGGGCCAGGGCCCCAGCATTTT
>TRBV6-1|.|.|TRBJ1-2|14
CASSEKAAYYGYTF
TGTGCCAGCAGTGAAAAAGCAGCCTACTATGGCTACACCTTC
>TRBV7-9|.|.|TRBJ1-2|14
CASSLGFIDDGYTF
TGTGCCAGCAGCTTAGGTTTCATAGACGATGGCTACACCTTC
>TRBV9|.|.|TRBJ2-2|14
CASNVGPNTGELFF
TGTGCCAGCAATGTCGGACCGAACACCGGGGAGCTGTTTTTT
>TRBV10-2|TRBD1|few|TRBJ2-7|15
CASSDPDRATYEQYF
TGCGCCAGCAGTGACCCGGACAGGGCTACCTACGAGCAGTACTTC
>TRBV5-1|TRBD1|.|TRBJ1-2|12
CASSFTGDGYTF
TGCGCCAGCAGCTTTACAGGGGATGGCTACACCTTC
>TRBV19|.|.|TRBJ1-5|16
CASSMDRGIINQPQHF
TGTGCCAGTAGTATGGACAGAGGGATTATCAATCAGCCCCAGCATTTT
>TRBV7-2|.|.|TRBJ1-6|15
CASSLGGAAGSPLHF
TGTGCCAGCAGCTTAGGGGGGGCCGCAGGATCACCCCTCCACTTT
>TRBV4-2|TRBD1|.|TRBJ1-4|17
CASSQDLGTGGDEKLFF
TGTGCCAGCAGCCAAGATTTAGGGACAGGGGGCGATGAAAAACTGTTTTTT
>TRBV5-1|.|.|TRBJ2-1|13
CASNQISDNEQFF
TGCGCCAGCAACCAAATTAGCGACAATGAGCAGTTCTTC
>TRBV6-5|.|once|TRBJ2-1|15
CASSPGIISYNEQFF
TGTGCCAGCAGCCCCGGGATAATCTCCTACAATGAGCAGTTCTTC
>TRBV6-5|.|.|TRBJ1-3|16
CASSSGPPTGGNTIYF
TGTGCCAGCAGTTCAGGACCTCCGACAGGAGGAAACACCATATATTTT
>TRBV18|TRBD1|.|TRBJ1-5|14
CASSPGTGNQPQHF
TGTGCCAGCTCGCCCGGGACAGGGAATCAGCCCCAGCATTTT
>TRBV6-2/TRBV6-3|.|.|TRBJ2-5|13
CASSYRTISTQYF
TGTGCCAGCAGTTACCGGACTATCTCGACCCAGTACTTC
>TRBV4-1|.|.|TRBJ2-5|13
CASSLTLGETQYF
TGCGCCAGCAGCTTAACCCTAGGAGAGACCCAGTACTTC
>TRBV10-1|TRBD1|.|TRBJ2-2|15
CASSTDRANTGELFF
TGCGCCAGCAGTACGGACAGGGCCAACACCGGGGAGCTGTTTTTT
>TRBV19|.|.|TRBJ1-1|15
CASSIFRATNTEAFF
TGTGCCAGTAGTATCTTCCGGGCTACGAACACTGAAGCTTTCTTT
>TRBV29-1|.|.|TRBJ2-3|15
CSVGGTQPTRNTQYF
TGCAGCGTGGGGGGGACACAACCTACTAGGAATACGCAGTATTTT
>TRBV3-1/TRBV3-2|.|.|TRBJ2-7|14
CASSQGGLTHEQYF
TGTGCCAGCAGCCAAGGCGGGCTTACCCACGAGCAGTACTTC
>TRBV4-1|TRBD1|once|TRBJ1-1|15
CASSQVRTGPTEAFF
TGCGCCAGCAGCCAAGTCCGGACAGGGCCCACTGAAGCTTTCTTT
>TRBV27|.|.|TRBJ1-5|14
CASSLRAGNQPQHF
TGTGCCAGCAGTTTACGGGCTGGCAATCAGCCCCAGCATTTT
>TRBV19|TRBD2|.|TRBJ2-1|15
CASSINGGAPNEQFF
TGTGCCAGTAGTATAAACGGGGGGGCGCCCAATGAGCAGTTCTTC
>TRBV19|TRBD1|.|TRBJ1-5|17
CASTPDRSVLWNQPQHF
TGTGCCAGTACACCGGACAGGTCGGTCTTATGGAATCAGCCCCAGCATTTT
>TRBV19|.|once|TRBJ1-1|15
CASSKYGVLGTEAFF
TGTGCCAGTAGTAAATACGGGGTATTGGGCACTGAAGCTTTCTTT
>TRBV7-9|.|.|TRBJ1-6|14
CASSFPGANSPLHF
TGTGCCAGCAGCTTCCCAGGGGCCAATTCACCCCTCCACTTT
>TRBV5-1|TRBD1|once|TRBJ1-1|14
CASSLGRGDTEAFF
TGCGCCAGCAGCCTGGGCAGGGGGGACACTGAAGCTTTCTTT
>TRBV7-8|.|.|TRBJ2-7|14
CASSFDETRSEQYF
TGTGCCAGCAGCTTTGACGAGACGCGCAGCGAGCAGTACTTC
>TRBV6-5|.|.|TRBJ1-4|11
CASREGHSLFF
TGTGCCAGCAGGGAGGGGCATTCACTGTTTTTT
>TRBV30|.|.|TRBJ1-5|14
CAWSVGGAHQPQHF
TGTGCCTGGAGTGTAGGGGGGGCCCATCAGCCCCAGCATTTT
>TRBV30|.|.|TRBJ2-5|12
CAWSVPAGTQYF
TGTGCCTGGAGTGTTCCGGCGGGGACCCAGTACTTC
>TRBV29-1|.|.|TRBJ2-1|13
CSVEERTGYEQFF
TGCAGCGTTGAAGAGCGGACGGGCTATGAGCAGTTCTTC